This T cell receptor (beta chain) emerged from a study of cytomegalovirus exposure and HLA in healthy donors. Broader study findings: An assumption of roughly uniform sequencing depth across donors underlay the presence/absence analyses. The productive fraction for most TCR beta V segments was about 90% or about 30% in an earlier analysis. Later analysis indicated greater clonal expansion among HLA-associated TCR beta chains than among equally common other chains.

Use of 60 Vbeta and 13 Jbeta primers characterized the PCR. Using immunoSEQ multiplex PCR, the repertoire was profiled, and TCRdb retains in-frame clones only, with some absent. The sample lists 75,000 to 95,000 clones, 63% occurring once. J was trimmed by 6 bases and V by 6 bases; bases with no gene match: 7. Germline assignment: CDR1 MNHEY and CDR2 SVGAGI. The CDR3 is 15 residues long. About this clone itself: Its antigen is currently unknown.

The sequencing input was PBMCs. The chain joins TRBV6-5 to TRBJ2-1; 11 bases line up with TRBD2. The TCR originated in a woman in her 30s in good health and CMV-seronegative. The CDR3 bases are TGTGCCAGCAGCCCGTCCGGGACTAGCGGCAATGAGCAGTTCTTC. It yields the protein CASSPSGTSGNEQFF.